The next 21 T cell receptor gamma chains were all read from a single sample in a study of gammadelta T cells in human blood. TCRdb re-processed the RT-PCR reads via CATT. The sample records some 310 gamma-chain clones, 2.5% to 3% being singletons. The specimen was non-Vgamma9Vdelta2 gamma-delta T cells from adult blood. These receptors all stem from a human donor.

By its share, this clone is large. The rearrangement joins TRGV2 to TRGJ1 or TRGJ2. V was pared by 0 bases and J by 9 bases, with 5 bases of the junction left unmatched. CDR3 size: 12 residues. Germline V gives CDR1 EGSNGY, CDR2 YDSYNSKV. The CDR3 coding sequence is TGTGCCACCTGGGACGGGCGAGGTAAGAAACTCTTT. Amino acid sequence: CATWDGRGKKLF.

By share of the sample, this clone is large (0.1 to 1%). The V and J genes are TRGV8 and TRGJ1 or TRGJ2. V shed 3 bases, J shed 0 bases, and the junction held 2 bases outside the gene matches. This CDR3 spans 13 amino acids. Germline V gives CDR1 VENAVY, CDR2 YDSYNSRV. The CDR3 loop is CATWDLNYYKKLF. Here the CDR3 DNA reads TGTGCCACCTGGGATTTGAATTATTATAAGAAACTCTTT.

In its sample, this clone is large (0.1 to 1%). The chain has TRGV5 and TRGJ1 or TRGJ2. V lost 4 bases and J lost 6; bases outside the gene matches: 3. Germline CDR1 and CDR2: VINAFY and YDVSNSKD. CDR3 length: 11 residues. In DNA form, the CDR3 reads TGTGCCACCTGGGAAGCTTATAAGAAACTCTTT. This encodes CATWEAYKKLF.

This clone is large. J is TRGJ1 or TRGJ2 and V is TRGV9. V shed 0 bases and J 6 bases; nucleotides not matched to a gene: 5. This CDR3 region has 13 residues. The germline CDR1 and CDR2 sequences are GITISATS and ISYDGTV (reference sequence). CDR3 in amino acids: CALWEVFAYKKLF. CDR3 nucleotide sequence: TGTGCCTTGTGGGAGGTGTTTGCTTATAAGAAACTCTTT.

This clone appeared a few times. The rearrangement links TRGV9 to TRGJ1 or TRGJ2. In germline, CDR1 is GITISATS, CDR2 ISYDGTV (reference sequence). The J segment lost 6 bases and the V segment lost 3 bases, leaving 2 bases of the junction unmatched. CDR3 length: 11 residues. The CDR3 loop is CALWEPYKKLF. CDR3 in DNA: TGTGCCTTGTGGGAGCCTTATAAGAAACTCTTT.

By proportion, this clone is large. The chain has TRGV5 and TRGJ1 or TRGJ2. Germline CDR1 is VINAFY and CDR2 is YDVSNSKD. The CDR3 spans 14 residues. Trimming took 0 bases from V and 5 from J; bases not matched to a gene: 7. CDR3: CATWDRQGDYKKLF. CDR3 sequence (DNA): TGTGCCACCTGGGACAGGCAAGGGGATTATAAGAAACTCTTT.

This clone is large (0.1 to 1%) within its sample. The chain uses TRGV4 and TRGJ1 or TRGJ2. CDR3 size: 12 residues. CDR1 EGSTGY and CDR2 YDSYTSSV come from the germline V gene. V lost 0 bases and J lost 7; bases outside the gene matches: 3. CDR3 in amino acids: CATWDGRYKKLF. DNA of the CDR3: TGTGCCACCTGGGATGGGCGGTATAAGAAACTCTTT.

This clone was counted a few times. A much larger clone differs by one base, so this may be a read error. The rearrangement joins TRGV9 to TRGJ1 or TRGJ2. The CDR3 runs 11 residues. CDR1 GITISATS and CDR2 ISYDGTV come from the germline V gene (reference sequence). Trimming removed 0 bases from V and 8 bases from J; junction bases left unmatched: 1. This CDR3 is CALWEVHKKLF. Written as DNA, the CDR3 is TGTGCCTTGTGGGAGGTGCATAAGAAACTCTTT.

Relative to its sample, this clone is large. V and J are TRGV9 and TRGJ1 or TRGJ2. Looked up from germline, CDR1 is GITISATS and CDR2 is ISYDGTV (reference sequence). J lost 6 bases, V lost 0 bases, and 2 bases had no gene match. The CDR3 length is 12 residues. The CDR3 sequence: CALWEVLYKKLF. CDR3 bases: TGTGCCTTGTGGGAGGTGCTTTATAAGAAACTCTTT.

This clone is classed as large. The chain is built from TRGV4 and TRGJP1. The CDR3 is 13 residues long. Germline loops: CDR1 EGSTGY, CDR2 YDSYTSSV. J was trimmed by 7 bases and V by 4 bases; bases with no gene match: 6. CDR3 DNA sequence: TGTGCCACCTGGGAGTTGTATGGTTGGTTCAAGATATTT. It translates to CATWELYGWFKIF.

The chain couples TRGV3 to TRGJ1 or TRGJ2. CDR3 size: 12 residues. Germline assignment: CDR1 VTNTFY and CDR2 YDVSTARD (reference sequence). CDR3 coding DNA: TGTGCACCTGGGACAACTCATTATAAGAAACTCTTT. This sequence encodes CAPGTTHYKKLF.

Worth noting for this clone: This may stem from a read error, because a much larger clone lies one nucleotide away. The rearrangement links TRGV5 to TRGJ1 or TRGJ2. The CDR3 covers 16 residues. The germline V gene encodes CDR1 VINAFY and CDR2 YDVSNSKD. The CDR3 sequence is CTTWDRRWVSYYKKLF. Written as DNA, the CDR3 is TGTACCACCTGGGACAGGCGATGGGTCTCGTATTATAAGAAACTCTTT.

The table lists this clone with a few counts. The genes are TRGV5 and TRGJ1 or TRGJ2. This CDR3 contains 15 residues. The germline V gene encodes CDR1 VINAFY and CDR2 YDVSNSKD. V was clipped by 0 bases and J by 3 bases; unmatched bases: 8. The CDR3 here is CATWDRQGFYYKKLF. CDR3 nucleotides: TGTGCCACCTGGGACAGGCAAGGGTTTTATTATAAGAAACTCTTT.

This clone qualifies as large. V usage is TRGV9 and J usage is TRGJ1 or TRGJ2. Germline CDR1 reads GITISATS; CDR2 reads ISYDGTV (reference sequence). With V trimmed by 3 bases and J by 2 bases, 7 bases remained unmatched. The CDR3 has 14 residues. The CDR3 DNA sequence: TGTGCCTTGTGGGAGTACTTGGATTATTATAAGAAACTCTTT. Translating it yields CALWEYLDYYKKLF.

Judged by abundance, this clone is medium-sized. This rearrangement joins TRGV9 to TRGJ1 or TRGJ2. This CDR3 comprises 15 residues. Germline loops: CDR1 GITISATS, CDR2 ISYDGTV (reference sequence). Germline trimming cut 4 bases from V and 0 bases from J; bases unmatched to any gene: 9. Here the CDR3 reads CALWDLSSNYYKKLF. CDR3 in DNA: TGTGCCTTGTGGGATCTCTCTTCGAATTATTATAAGAAACTCTTT.

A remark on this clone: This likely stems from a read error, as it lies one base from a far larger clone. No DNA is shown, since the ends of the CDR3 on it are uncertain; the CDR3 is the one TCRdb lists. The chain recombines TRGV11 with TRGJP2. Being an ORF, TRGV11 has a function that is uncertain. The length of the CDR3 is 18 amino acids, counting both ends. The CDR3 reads CTTVPAGLVPPADWIKTF.

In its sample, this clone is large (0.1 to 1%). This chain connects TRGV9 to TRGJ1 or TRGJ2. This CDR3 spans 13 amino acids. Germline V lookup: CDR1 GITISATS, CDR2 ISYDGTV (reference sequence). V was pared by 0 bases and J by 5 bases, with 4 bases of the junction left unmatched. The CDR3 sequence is CALWEVHNYKKLF. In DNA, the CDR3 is TGTGCCTTGTGGGAGGTGCATAATTATAAGAAACTCTTT.

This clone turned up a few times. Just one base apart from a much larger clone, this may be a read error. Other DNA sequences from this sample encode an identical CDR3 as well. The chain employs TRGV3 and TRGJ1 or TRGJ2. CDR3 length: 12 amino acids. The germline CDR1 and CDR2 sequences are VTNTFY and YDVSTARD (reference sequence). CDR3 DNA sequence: TGTGCCACCTGGATTGTTGATTACAAGAAACTCTTT. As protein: CATWIVDYKKLF.

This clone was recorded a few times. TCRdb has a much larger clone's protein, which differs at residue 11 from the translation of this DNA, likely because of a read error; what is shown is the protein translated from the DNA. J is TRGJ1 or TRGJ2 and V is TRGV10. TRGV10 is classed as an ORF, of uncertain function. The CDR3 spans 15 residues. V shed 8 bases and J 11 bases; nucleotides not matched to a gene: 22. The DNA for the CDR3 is TGTGCTGCGTGGGATTTCAATCAAAATGGGGAGGAGAAACTCTTT. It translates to CAAWDFNQNGEEKLF.

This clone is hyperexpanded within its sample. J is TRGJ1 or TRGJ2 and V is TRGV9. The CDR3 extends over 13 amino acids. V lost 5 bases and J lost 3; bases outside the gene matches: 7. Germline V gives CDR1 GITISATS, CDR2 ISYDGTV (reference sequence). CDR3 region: CALWVSGYYKKLF. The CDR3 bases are TGTGCCTTGTGGGTCTCGGGTTATTATAAGAAACTCTTT.

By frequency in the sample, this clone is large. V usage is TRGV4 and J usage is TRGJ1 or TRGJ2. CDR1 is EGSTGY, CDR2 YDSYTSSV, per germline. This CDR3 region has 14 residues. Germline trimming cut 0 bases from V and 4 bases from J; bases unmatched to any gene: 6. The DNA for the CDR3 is TGTGCCACCTGGGATGGGCCGCGGTATTATAAGAAACTCTTT. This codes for CATWDGPRYYKKLF.